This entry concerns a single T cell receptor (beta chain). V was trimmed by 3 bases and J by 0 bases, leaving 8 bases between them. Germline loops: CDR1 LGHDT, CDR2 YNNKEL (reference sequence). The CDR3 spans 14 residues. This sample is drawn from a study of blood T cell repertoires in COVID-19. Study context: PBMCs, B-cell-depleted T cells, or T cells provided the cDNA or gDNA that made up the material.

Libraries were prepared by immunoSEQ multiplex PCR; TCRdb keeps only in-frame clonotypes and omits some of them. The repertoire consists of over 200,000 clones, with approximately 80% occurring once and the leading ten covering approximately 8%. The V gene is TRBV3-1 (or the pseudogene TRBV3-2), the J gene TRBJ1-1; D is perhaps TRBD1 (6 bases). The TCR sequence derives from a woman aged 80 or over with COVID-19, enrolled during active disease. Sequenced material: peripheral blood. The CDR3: CASSQGQLNTEAFF. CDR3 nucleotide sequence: TGTGCCAGCAGCCAGGGACAATTGAACACTGAAGCTTTCTTT.